The TCR beta chain under discussion was sequenced for a study of technical replicates of blood from a few donors. The CDR3 extends over 12 amino acids. Trimming cost V 6 bases and J 11 bases; bases outside gene matches: 9. Germline loops: CDR1 SGHNT, CDR2 YYREEE (reference sequence). Libraries were prepared by immunoSEQ multiplex PCR; TCRdb keeps only in-frame clonotypes and omits some of them. This table holds under 85,000 clones, around 97% found once. The sample taken for sequencing was T cells isolated from PBMCs. The V and J genes are TRBV5-4 and TRBJ1-1; the match to TRBD1 covers 8 bases. This TCR was sampled from a human donor in good health. Written as DNA, the CDR3 is TGTGCCAGCAACTCAGGGGGCAGGAGGGCTTTCTTT. Translation gives CASNSGGRRAFF.